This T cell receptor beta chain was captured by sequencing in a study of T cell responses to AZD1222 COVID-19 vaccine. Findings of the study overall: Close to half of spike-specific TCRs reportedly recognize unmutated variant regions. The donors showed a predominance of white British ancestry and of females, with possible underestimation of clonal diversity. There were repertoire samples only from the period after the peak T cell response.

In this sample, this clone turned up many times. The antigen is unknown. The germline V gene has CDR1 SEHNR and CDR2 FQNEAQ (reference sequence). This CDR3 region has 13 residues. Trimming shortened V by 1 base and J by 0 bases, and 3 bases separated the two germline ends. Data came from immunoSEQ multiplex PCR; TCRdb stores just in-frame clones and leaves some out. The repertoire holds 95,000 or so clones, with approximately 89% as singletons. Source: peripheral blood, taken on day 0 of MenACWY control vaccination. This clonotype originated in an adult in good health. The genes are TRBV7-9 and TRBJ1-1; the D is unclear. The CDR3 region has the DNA TGTGCCAGCAGCTTAGACATGAACACTGAAGCTTTCTTT. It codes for CASSLDMNTEAFF. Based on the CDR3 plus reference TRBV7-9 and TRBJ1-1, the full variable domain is DTGVSQNPRHKITKRGQNVTFRCDPISEHNRLYWYRQTLGQGPEFLTYFQNEAQLEKSRLLSDRFSAERPKGSFSTLEIQRTEQGDSAMYLCASSLDMNTEAFFGQGTRLTVV.